A selection of T cell receptor beta chains follows, all from one sample in a study of PD-1 blockade in classical Hodgkin lymphoma. The data were produced by immunoSEQ multiplex PCR, yet TCRdb's version contains in-frame clones alone and is incomplete. The repertoire holds tens of thousands of clones, with 75% to 90% as singletons. The specimen comprised peripheral blood mononuclear cells (PBMCs), sampled before the second cycle of nivolumab. The receptors originated from a human donor with classical Hodgkin lymphoma. The CDR3 runs from the conserved cysteine through the conserved F or W. The order of the fields is J gene, V gene, clone size, D gene, CDR3 DNA, CDR3 protein. D genes are given only for firm matches. Rows may omit the clone size; those that give it use once, few, many or a size class.

j_call: TRBJ2-7; v_call: TRBV28; clone_size: .; d_call: TRBD2; cdr3_nt: TGTGCCAGCACCCCGGGGGGGGGAGGCGGCTACGAGCAGTACTTC; cdr3_aa: CASTPGGGGGYEQYF
j_call: TRBJ2-5; v_call: TRBV19; clone_size: .; d_call: .; cdr3_nt: TGTGCCAGTAGTATCCCCGGGGCGGTTGGCACCCAAGAGACCCAGTACTTC; cdr3_aa: CASSIPGAVGTQETQYF
j_call: TRBJ2-2; v_call: TRBV2; clone_size: .; d_call: TRBD2; cdr3_nt: TGTGCCAGCAGTGCCGGACTAGCGGGGGGCCACCCCGGGGAGCTGTTTTTT; cdr3_aa: CASSAGLAGGHPGELFF
j_call: TRBJ2-7; v_call: TRBV11-1; clone_size: .; d_call: TRBD2; cdr3_nt: TGTGCCAGCAGCTTAGGGGCTAGCGGAGAGTACGAGCAGTACTTC; cdr3_aa: CASSLGASGEYEQYF
j_call: TRBJ2-1; v_call: TRBV29-1; clone_size: .; d_call: TRBD2; cdr3_nt: TGCAGCGTTGTGCCTAGCGGGAGGGAGCAGTTCTTC; cdr3_aa: CSVVPSGREQFF
j_call: TRBJ2-3; v_call: TRBV7-9; clone_size: .; d_call: .; cdr3_nt: TGTGCCAGCAGCTGGGCAGGGGTGGATACGCAGTATTTT; cdr3_aa: CASSWAGVDTQYF
j_call: TRBJ2-1; v_call: TRBV7-9; clone_size: .; d_call: .; cdr3_nt: TGTGCCAGCAGCTTAGTCAGGGGTGAGCAGTTCTTC; cdr3_aa: CASSLVRGEQFF
j_call: TRBJ2-3; v_call: TRBV5-1; clone_size: .; d_call: TRBD2; cdr3_nt: TGCGCCAGCAGCCAATCCTTGGGGGGCCTAGCGGGGAGAACAGATACGCAGTATTTT; cdr3_aa: CASSQSLGGLAGRTDTQYF
j_call: TRBJ2-1; v_call: TRBV28; clone_size: .; d_call: .; cdr3_nt: TGTGCCAGCAGTCAGACCACCAATGAGCAGTTCTTC; cdr3_aa: CASSQTTNEQFF
j_call: TRBJ2-1; v_call: TRBV9; clone_size: .; d_call: TRBD2; cdr3_nt: TGTGCCAGCAGCGTAGCGACTAGCGGGAGGGGTGGGGATGAGCAGTTCTTC; cdr3_aa: CASSVATSGRGGDEQFF
j_call: TRBJ1-1; v_call: TRBV5-1; clone_size: .; d_call: .; cdr3_nt: TGCGCCAGCAGCTTGGCGGCAGGGCTCGACCTGAACACTGAAGCTTTCTTT; cdr3_aa: CASSLAAGLDLNTEAFF
j_call: TRBJ2-3; v_call: TRBV25-1; clone_size: .; d_call: .; cdr3_nt: TGTGCCAGCAGTGAACAGGGACTGAGGACAGATACGCAGTATTTT; cdr3_aa: CASSEQGLRTDTQYF
j_call: TRBJ1-2; v_call: TRBV2; clone_size: .; d_call: .; cdr3_nt: TGTGCCATCCCCCGGGGAGGGGAGGACTATGGCTACACCTTC; cdr3_aa: CAIPRGGEDYGYTF
j_call: TRBJ2-7; v_call: TRBV2; clone_size: .; d_call: .; cdr3_nt: TGTGCCAGCAGTGTTTTGGGCTTGCGCGAGCAGTACTTC; cdr3_aa: CASSVLGLREQYF
j_call: TRBJ2-7; v_call: TRBV27; clone_size: once; d_call: TRBD1; cdr3_nt: TGTGCCAGCAGTCCACAGGGGTTTAGTACCTACGAGCAGTACTTC; cdr3_aa: CASSPQGFSTYEQYF
j_call: TRBJ2-7; v_call: TRBV27; clone_size: .; d_call: .; cdr3_nt: TGTGCCAGCAGCTCGCCGAGGGGGAGGAGCTACGAGCAGTACTTC; cdr3_aa: CASSSPRGRSYEQYF